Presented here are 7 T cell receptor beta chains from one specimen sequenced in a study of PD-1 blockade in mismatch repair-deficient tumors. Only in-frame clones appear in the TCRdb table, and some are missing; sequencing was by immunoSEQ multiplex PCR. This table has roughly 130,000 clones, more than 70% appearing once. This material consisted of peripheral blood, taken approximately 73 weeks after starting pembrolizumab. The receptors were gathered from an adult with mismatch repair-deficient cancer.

The CDR3 spells CASSLEAGPTYEQYF. CDR3 sequence (DNA): TGTGCCAGCAGCTTAGAGGCGGGACCCACCTACGAGCAGTACTTC. The V gene is TRBV11-2, the J gene TRBJ2-7; D is perhaps TRBD2 (6 bases). The CDR3 is made up of 15 amino acids. In germline, CDR1 is SGHAT, CDR2 FQNNGV. V lost 0 bases, J lost 2 bases, and 11 bases lay in between.

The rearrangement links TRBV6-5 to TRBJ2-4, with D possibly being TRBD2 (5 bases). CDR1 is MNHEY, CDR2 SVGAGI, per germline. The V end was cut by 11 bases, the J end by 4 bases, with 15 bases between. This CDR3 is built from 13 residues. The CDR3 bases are TGTGCCTCGGCCGGGAAGGGTAAAAACATTCAGTACTTC. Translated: CASAGKGKNIQYF.

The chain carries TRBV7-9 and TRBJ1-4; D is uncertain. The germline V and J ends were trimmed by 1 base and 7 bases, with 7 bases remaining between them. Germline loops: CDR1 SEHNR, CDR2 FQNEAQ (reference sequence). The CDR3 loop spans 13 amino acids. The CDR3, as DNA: TGTGCCAGCAGCTTAGATTCAGGTGAAAAACTGTTTTTT. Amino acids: CASSLDSGEKLFF.

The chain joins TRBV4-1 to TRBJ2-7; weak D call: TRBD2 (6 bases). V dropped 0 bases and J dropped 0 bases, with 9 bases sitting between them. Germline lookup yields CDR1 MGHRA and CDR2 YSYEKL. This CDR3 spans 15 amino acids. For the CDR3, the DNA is TGCGCCAGCAGCCAAGAGGCGGGAAGCTCCTACGAGCAGTACTTC. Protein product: CASSQEAGSSYEQYF.

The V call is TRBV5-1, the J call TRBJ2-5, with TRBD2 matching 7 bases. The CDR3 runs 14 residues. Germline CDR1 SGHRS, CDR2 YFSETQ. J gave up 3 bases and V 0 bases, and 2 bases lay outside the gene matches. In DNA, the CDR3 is TGCGCCAGCAGCTTGGGGGGACTAAAAGAGACCCAGTACTTC. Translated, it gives CASSLGGLKETQYF.

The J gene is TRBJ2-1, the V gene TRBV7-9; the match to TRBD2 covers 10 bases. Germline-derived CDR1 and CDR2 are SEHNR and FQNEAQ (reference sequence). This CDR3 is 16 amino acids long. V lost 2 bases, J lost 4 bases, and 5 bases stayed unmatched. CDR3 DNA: TGTGCCAGCAGCTTATCCGGGACTAGCGCGTACAATGAGCAGTTCTTC. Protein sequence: CASSLSGTSAYNEQFF.

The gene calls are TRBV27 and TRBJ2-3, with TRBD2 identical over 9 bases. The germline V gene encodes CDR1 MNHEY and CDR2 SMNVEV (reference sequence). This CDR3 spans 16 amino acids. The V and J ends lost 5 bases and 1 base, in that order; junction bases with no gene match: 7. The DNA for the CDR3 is TGTGCCAGCAGTCCGGCCAGCGGGGGGCGCACAGATACGCAGTATTTT. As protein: CASSPASGGRTDTQYF.